The TCR beta chain under discussion was sequenced for a study of blood T cell repertoires in COVID-19. Study information: Samples of COVID-19 (acute and convalescent) were obtained from the United States, Italy and Spain. PBMCs, B-cell-depleted T cells, or T cells were the source of the cDNA or gDNA that made up the material.

In the original workflow: For nucleated cells, counts were estimated from reference gene primer amplification. The assay was immunoSEQ multiplex PCR, and TCRdb's table has in-frame clones only and misses some. V and J calls plus clone size are reproduced from that table; the DNA served to infer D and trimming. The sample consists of under 95,000 clones, 88% of them appearing once. The source is a human donor in a cohort sampled during active COVID-19. The sample comprised peripheral blood.

CDR3: CASSPRIGGYQETQYF. The CDR3 region has the DNA TGTGCCAGCTCACCCCGGATAGGCGGGTACCAAGAGACCCAGTACTTC. J is TRBJ2-5 and V is TRBV18; a possible D gene is TRBD2 (5 bases). Germline values: CDR1 KGHSH, CDR2 LQKENI. The CDR3 extends over 16 amino acids. The V gene lost 3 bases and the J gene lost 0 bases, with 14 bases spanning the gap. Filled out from reference TRBV18 and TRBJ2-5, the complete variable domain reads NAGVMQNPRHLVRRRGQEARLRCSPMKGHSHVYWYRQLPEEGLKFMVYLQKENIIDESGMPKERFSAEFPKEGPSILRIQQVVRGDSAAYFCASSPRIGGYQETQYFGPGTRLLVL.